These 3 T cell receptor beta chains share one sample of origin, sequenced in a study of cytomegalovirus exposure and HLA in healthy donors (dated by TCRdb to about 2017). The library was produced with the immunoSEQ multiplex PCR assay. For the multiplex PCR, a mixture combining 60 forward primers for TCR Vbeta segments and 13 reverse primers for TCR Jbeta segments was used. This is the immuneACCESS table as TCRdb keeps it, with only in-frame sequences that have V and J called. A part of the clones is gone; compared with another copy, unresolved V genes explain less than half, and the rest is unexplained. The sample records tens of thousands of clones, around 80% of which are singletons. Over 1.5% of the sample rests with the top ten. The material sequenced was PBMCs. The receptor source for this set is a man younger than 30 in good health and CMV-seronegative.

The chain employs TRBV6-1 and TRBJ2-5; 8 nucleotides match TRBD1. Germline assignment: CDR1 MNHNS and CDR2 SASEGT. V trimming: 5 bases; J trimming: 11 bases; junction bases outside the gene matches: 13. CDR3 length: 14 residues. The CDR3 reads CASSSGQVIGEQYF. DNA for the CDR3: TGTGCCAGCAGTTCGGGACAGGTAATCGGGGAGCAGTACTTC.

J is TRBJ2-6 and V is TRBV30, with a tentative D call TRBD2 (6 bases). V lost 5 bases, J lost 0 bases, and 8 bases lay in between. The germline CDR1 and CDR2 sequences are GTSNPN and SVGIG (reference sequence). The CDR3 is 14 residues long. CDR3 amino acids: CAWGGTSGANVLTF. CDR3 nucleotide sequence: TGTGCCTGGGGGGGGACCTCTGGGGCCAACGTCCTGACTTTC.

The rearrangement links TRBV6-5 to TRBJ2-7, with unresolved D. Trimming removed 6 bases at V and 0 bases at J, with 12 bases between. Germline V gene lookup returns CDR1 MNHEY and CDR2 SVGAGI. The CDR3 totals 14 residues. The CDR3 here is CASSRSLSSYEQYF. The CDR3 DNA reads TGTGCCAGCAGCCGAAGTCTTAGCTCCTACGAGCAGTACTTC.